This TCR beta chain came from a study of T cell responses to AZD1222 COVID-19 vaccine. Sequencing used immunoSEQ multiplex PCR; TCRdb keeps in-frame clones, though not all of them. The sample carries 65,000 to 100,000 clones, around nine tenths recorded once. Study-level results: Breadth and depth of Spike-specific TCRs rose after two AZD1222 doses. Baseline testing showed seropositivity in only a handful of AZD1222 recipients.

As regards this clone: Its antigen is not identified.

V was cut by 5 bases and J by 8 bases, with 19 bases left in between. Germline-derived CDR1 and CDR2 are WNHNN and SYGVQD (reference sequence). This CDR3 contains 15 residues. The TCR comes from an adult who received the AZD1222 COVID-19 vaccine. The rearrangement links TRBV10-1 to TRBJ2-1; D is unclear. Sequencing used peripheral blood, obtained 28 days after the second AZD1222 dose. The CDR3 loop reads CASSPPDSSSDEQFF. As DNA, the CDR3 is TGCGCCAGCAGTCCACCCGACTCGTCCAGCGATGAGCAGTTCTTC.